One and the same sample provided the 29 T cell receptor beta chains below, sequenced in a study of T cell changes during pregnancy in multiple sclerosis. Using immunoSEQ multiplex PCR, the repertoire was profiled, and TCRdb retains in-frame clones only, with some absent. The sample gives about 100,000 clones, just over 90% of which show up once; about 3% is in the top ten. The sequencing here drew on peripheral blood, taken after pregnancy. The source of these receptors is a female donor with multiple sclerosis, enrolled in a pregnancy study.

This sequence joins TRBV5-1 and TRBJ2-1; tentatively, D is TRBD2 (6 bases). The CDR3 contains 15 residues. V shed 2 bases and J shed 0 bases, with 9 bases lying between them. In germline, CDR1 is SGHRS, CDR2 YFSETQ. The CDR3 reads CASSFAGSSYNEQFF. CDR3 DNA: TGCGCCAGCAGCTTTGCGGGGAGCTCCTACAATGAGCAGTTCTTC.

CDR3 region: CASSIEVGGRETQYF. CDR3 bases: TGTGCCAGTAGTATCGAGGTGGGGGGGCGAGAGACCCAGTACTTC. V usage is TRBV19 and J usage is TRBJ2-5; D might be TRBD2 (7 bases). This CDR3 is 15 amino acids long. Germline V gives CDR1 LNHDA, CDR2 SQIVND (reference sequence). V was trimmed by 3 bases and J by 4 bases, leaving 15 bases between them.

The V and J genes are TRBV19 and TRBJ1-2; D not certain. Per the germline V gene, CDR1 is LNHDA and CDR2 is SQIVND (reference sequence). The CDR3 sequence is 12 residues long. Trimming removed 6 bases at V and 3 bases at J, with 8 bases between. The CDR3 coding sequence is TGTGCCAGTAGCCGAGAGGACTATGGCTACACCTTC. Protein sequence: CASSREDYGYTF.

The rearrangement uses TRBV13 and TRBJ2-3, with 8 bases lining up with TRBD2. J lost 3 bases, V lost 0 bases, and 2 bases had no gene match. The CDR3 sequence is 15 residues long. CDR1 and CDR2 from the germline V gene are PRHDT and FYEKMQ (reference sequence). The CDR3 DNA sequence: TGTGCCAGCAGCTTAGGACGCGGGGGGACAGATACGCAGTATTTT. The encoded protein is CASSLGRGGTDTQYF.

This clone is a singleton in its sample. This rearrangement joins TRBV10-3 to TRBJ1-3; D is ambiguous. The germline CDR1 and CDR2 sequences are ENHRY and SYGVKD. Trimming removed 2 bases from V and 0 bases from J, with 8 bases in between. CDR3 length: 15 residues. The CDR3 reads CAISEAGASGNTIYF. In nucleotides, the CDR3 is TGTGCCATCAGTGAGGCAGGTGCCTCTGGAAACACCATATATTTT.

In its sample, this clone was seen once. The chain combines TRBV27 with TRBJ2-7; 9 positions agree with TRBD1. CDR3 length: 14 residues. Germline values: CDR1 MNHEY, CDR2 SMNVEV (reference sequence). The V and J ends lost 4 bases and 6 bases, in that order; junction bases with no gene match: 7. The CDR3: CASSWTGAGGEQYF. In nucleotides, the CDR3 is TGTGCCAGCAGTTGGACAGGGGCCGGGGGCGAGCAGTACTTC.

The chain joins TRBV5-1 to TRBJ2-5; D call uncertain. CDR3 length: 12 residues. V shed 2 bases and J shed 3 bases, with 5 bases lying between them. Germline V gene data show CDR1 as SGHRS and CDR2 as YFSETQ. CDR3 nucleotides: TGCGCCAGCAGCTTTGGAGAAGAGACCCAGTACTTC. It translates to CASSFGEETQYF.

This chain joins TRBV19 and TRBJ1-1; D might be TRBD1 (6 bases). V lost 1 base and J lost 5, with 17 bases in between. The germline V gene has CDR1 LNHDA and CDR2 SQIVND (reference sequence). The CDR3 contains 16 residues. In DNA form, the CDR3 reads TGTGCCAGTAGTATAGTTTCTTCGCAGGGGTGGACTGAAGCTTTCTTT. Translation gives CASSIVSSQGWTEAFF.

This clone was picked up one time. The DNA for the CDR3 is TGTGCCACCAGCAGAGACCTTCTTTCGGGGGAGCAGTACTTC. Amino acids: CATSRDLLSGEQYF. The rearrangement links TRBV15 to TRBJ2-7; a weak D match, TRBD2 (5 bases). Germline assignment: CDR1 LNHNV and CDR2 YYDKDF (reference sequence). The CDR3 runs 14 residues. The germline V and J ends were trimmed by 0 bases and 7 bases, with 13 bases remaining between them.

The chain links TRBV6-1 to TRBJ2-2; D call uncertain. This CDR3 contains 15 residues. Per germline, CDR1 MNHNS and CDR2 SASEGT. V was shortened by 7 bases and J by 5 bases, with 17 bases between the two germline ends. This chain's CDR3 is CASMVTTLETGELFF. Written as DNA, the CDR3 is TGTGCCAGCATGGTCACTACGTTGGAGACCGGGGAGCTGTTTTTT.

The chain employs TRBV6-5 and TRBJ1-2, with unresolved D. Looked up from germline, CDR1 is MNHEY and CDR2 is SVGAGI. Trimming left V 2 bases short and J 4 bases short, with 11 bases between. This CDR3 comprises 14 residues. The CDR3 here is CASSYGVSGYGYTF. The CDR3 coding sequence is TGTGCCAGCAGTTACGGCGTCAGCGGCTATGGCTACACCTTC.

The chain recombines TRBV18 with TRBJ1-1; 7 bases agree with TRBD1. This CDR3 is 15 amino acids long. Unmatched junction bases numbered 4, after V lost 3 bases and J lost 0 bases. Looked up from germline, CDR1 is KGHSH and CDR2 is LQKENI. CDR3 sequence reads: CASSPVRGLNTEAFF. The CDR3 DNA reads TGTGCCAGCTCACCGGTGAGGGGGCTGAACACTGAAGCTTTCTTT.

This sequence joins TRBV4-2 and TRBJ2-1; TRBD1 is a possible D gene (5 bases). Germline V gene sequence: CDR1 LGHNA, CDR2 YNFKEQ. V lost 0 bases and J lost 9, with 15 bases in between. The CDR3 extends over 15 amino acids. CDR3 amino acids: CASSQDPGLVGEQFF. In nucleotides, the CDR3 is TGTGCCAGCAGCCAAGACCCAGGGTTAGTGGGTGAGCAGTTCTTC.

This clone has just one count. The genes are TRBV4-1 and TRBJ1-1, with D hard to call. Deletions cut 0 bases from V and 7 bases from J, with 9 bases between. Germline V gene lookup returns CDR1 MGHRA and CDR2 YSYEKL. The length of the CDR3 is 13 residues. The CDR3 loop reads CASSQDLAREAFF. In DNA, the CDR3 is TGCGCCAGCAGCCAAGATCTGGCACGTGAAGCTTTCTTT.

This clone turned up a few times. The chain uses TRBV18 and TRBJ1-1; D gene uncertain. The CDR3 is 13 residues long. V shed 6 bases and J shed 1 base, with 9 bases lying between them. The germline V gene has CDR1 KGHSH and CDR2 LQKENI. The CDR3 spells CASSPRENTEAFF. DNA for the CDR3: TGTGCCAGCTCCCCTCGGGAGAACACTGAAGCTTTCTTT.

V and J are TRBV7-6 and TRBJ1-6, with 9 bases fitting TRBD1. V lost 1 base to trimming and J lost 8 bases; unmatched junction nucleotides: 0. The length of the CDR3 is 14 residues. The germline CDR1 and CDR2 sequences are SGHVS and FNYEAQ. CDR3 nucleotides: TGTGCCAGCAGCTTAGGGACAGGGGATTCACCCCTCCACTTT. Protein sequence: CASSLGTGDSPLHF.

V usage is TRBV6-4 and J usage is TRBJ2-3; 8 nucleotides line up with TRBD2. The CDR3 has 13 amino acids. The V segment lost 7 bases and the J segment 3 bases; nucleotides outside the gene matches: 3. In germline, CDR1 is MRHNA, CDR2 SNTAGT. The CDR3 sequence is CASKERGTDTQYF. The CDR3 coding sequence is TGTGCCAGCAAGGAGCGGGGGACAGATACGCAGTATTTT.

This sequence joins TRBV12-5 and TRBJ2-2; 10 bases are shared with TRBD2. V trimming: 6 bases; J trimming: 4 bases; junction bases outside the gene matches: 5. The CDR3 is 15 residues long. The V gene's germline CDR1 is LGHNT and CDR2 FRNRAP. In nucleotides, the CDR3 is TGTGCTAGTGGCCCTAGCGGGGGAGGCACCGGGGAGCTGTTTTTT. Protein sequence: CASGPSGGGTGELFF.

The V call is TRBV15, the J call TRBJ2-2; a weak D match, TRBD1 (7 bases). This CDR3 region has 13 residues. The germline V gene has CDR1 LNHNV and CDR2 YYDKDF (reference sequence). The ends were cut back, 10 bases at V and 5 bases at J, with 14 bases in the middle. The CDR3 loop is CAKAGGWTGELFF. CDR3 DNA sequence: TGTGCCAAGGCAGGGGGGTGGACCGGGGAGCTGTTTTTT. Complete variable domain (other parts from reference TRBV15 and TRBJ2-2): DAMVIQNPRYQVTQFGKPVTLSCSQTLNHNVMYWYQQKSSQAPKLLFHYYDKDFNNEADTPDNFQSRRPNTSFCFLDIRSPGLGDTAMYLCAKAGGWTGELFFGEGSRLTVL.

This chain links TRBV30 with TRBJ1-5; maybe TRBD1 (6 bases). The germline V and J ends were trimmed by 1 base and 3 bases, with 16 bases remaining between them. The CDR3 is 16 amino acids. CDR1 GTSNPN and CDR2 SVGIG come from the germline V gene (reference sequence). CDR3 residues: CAWSALRTENNQPQHF. CDR3 nucleotides: TGTGCCTGGAGTGCACTTAGGACAGAGAACAATCAGCCCCAGCATTTT.

The chain uses TRBV18 and TRBJ2-1; unclear D gene. The CDR3 runs to 12 residues. Germline V gene data show CDR1 as KGHSH and CDR2 as LQKENI. V was clipped by 3 bases and J by 9 bases, with 9 bases between them. CDR3 coding DNA: TGTGCCAGCTCACCCATTGAGATTGAGCAGTTCTTC. Translation: CASSPIEIEQFF. Drawing the rest from reference TRBV18 and TRBJ2-1, the complete variable domain is NAGVMQNPRHLVRRRGQEARLRCSPMKGHSHVYWYRQLPEEGLKFMVYLQKENIIDESGMPKERFSAEFPKEGPSILRIQQVVRGDSAAYFCASSPIEIEQFFGPGTRLTVL.

The CDR3 reads CASSFRTGGVEQYF. CDR3 DNA sequence: TGTGCCAGCAGCTTCAGGACAGGGGGGGTCGAGCAGTACTTC. The chain recombines TRBV7-6 with TRBJ2-7, with 10 bases aligning to TRBD1. The germline CDR1 and CDR2 sequences are SGHVS and FNYEAQ. This CDR3 contains 14 residues. V lost 3 bases and J lost 6; bases outside the gene matches: 5. Full variable domain (rest looked up from reference TRBV7-6 and TRBJ2-7): GAGVSQSPRYKVTKRGQDVALRCDPISGHVSLYWYRQALGQGPEFLTYFNYEAQQDKSGLPNDRFSAERPEGSISTLTIQRTEQRDSAMYRCASSFRTGGVEQYFGPGTRLTVT.

The chain carries TRBV9 and TRBJ2-1, with 8 bases matching TRBD2. Germline loops: CDR1 SGDLS, CDR2 YYNGEE. This CDR3 is built from 18 residues. Trimming at V came to 0 bases and at J to 0 bases, leaving 8 bases not matched to a gene. The CDR3 sequence is CASSVVPGGPGSYNEQFF. The CDR3 DNA reads TGTGCCAGCAGCGTAGTACCGGGGGGGCCGGGCTCCTACAATGAGCAGTTCTTC.

This clone was seen a single time. The rearrangement joins TRBV10-3 to TRBJ2-5; 10 nucleotides align to TRBD2. The CDR3 spans 16 residues. V gave up 10 bases and J gave up 1 base; unmatched junction bases: 12. Per germline, CDR1 ENHRY and CDR2 SYGVKD. CDR3 sequence (DNA): TGTGCCAGCAGGAAGAATAGCGGGGGGCCCCAAGAGACCCAGTACTTC. Its translation: CASRKNSGGPQETQYF.

The chain recombines TRBV2 with TRBJ2-3; D is unresolved. The V and J ends lost 5 bases and 5 bases respectively, with 8 bases between them. The CDR3 covers 12 residues. In germline, CDR1 is SNHLY, CDR2 FYNNEI. The CDR3 DNA is TGTGCCAGCAGTTTCGAGGTAGATACGCAGTATTTT. It encodes CASSFEVDTQYF.

The chain has TRBV6-1 and TRBJ2-5; 10 nucleotides match TRBD2. Germline V CDR1 and CDR2: MNHNS, SASEGT. V lost 3 bases to trimming and J lost 2 bases; unmatched junction nucleotides: 3. This CDR3 spans 15 amino acids. The CDR3 coding sequence is TGTGCCAGCAGTGAGCTAGCGGGGGAGCAAGAGACCCAGTACTTC. This gives the protein CASSELAGEQETQYF.

J is TRBJ1-5 and V is TRBV27; TRBD1 aligns across 8 bases. Germline V gives CDR1 MNHEY, CDR2 SMNVEV (reference sequence). This CDR3 has 14 amino acids. With V trimmed by 7 bases and J by 6 bases, 8 bases remained unmatched. The CDR3 region is CASMEAGGRQPQHF. Here the CDR3 DNA reads TGTGCCAGCATGGAAGCAGGGGGCCGTCAGCCCCAGCATTTT.

This chain connects TRBV2 to TRBJ2-5; 13 nucleotides align to TRBD2. Germline CDR1 reads SNHLY; CDR2 reads FYNNEI. The length of the CDR3 is 16 residues. Trimming cost V 6 bases and J 4 bases; bases outside gene matches: 8. Here the CDR3 reads CASSLGLAGDLETQYF. Written as DNA, the CDR3 is TGTGCCAGCAGCCTCGGACTAGCGGGGGATTTAGAGACCCAGTACTTC.

About this clone: At one boundary the junction diverges from the germline segment, which might be a read error. V usage is TRBV5-1 and J usage is TRBJ2-4; 9 positions agree with TRBD2. Looked up from germline, CDR1 is SGHRS and CDR2 is YFSETQ. There are 15 residues in the CDR3. This CDR3 reads CASRPPGLAQNIQYF. The CDR3 DNA reads TGCGCCAGCCGACCTCCGGGACTAGCCCAAAACATTCAGTACTTC.